A selection of T cell receptor beta chains follows, all from one sample in a study of Tregs in tolerant kidney transplant recipients. TCRdb's table, derived via immunoSEQ multiplex PCR, lists solely in-frame clones and lacks some. Counted here are about 110,000 clones, nearly 90% occurring once; the ten biggest clones make up 0.3% to 0.4%. Material: CD4+ T cells from blood, obtained before the transplant. Receptors were obtained from a human donor who received a combined kidney and bone marrow transplant. Each CDR3 is given without its conserved first and last residue.

V gene,J gene,CDR3 protein
TRBV19,TRBJ2-7,ASSTGTSGIYEQY
TRBV5-1,TRBJ1-1,ASSDPGKNTEAF
TRBV7-2,TRBJ2-4,ASSPRPSGPSIQY
TRBV15,TRBJ1-2,ATSPREGFYGYT
TRBV9,TRBJ1-2,ASSVARGMNGYT
TRBV7-9,TRBJ2-7,ASSHDRVPY
TRBV7-2,TRBJ1-1,ASTKQGASTEAF
TRBV5-1,TRBJ2-1,ASSTRAGAYNEQF
TRBV6-5,TRBJ1-5,ASSWRVNQPQH
TRBV11-3,TRBJ2-7,ASSLDYSYEQY
TRBV5-4,TRBJ2-2,ASSPAGGWTGELF
TRBV5-1,TRBJ2-1,ASSLGRAFDNEQF
TRBV2,TRBJ2-5,ASTGTRQETQY
TRBV7-8,TRBJ1-1,ASSLRVLSSVTEAF
TRBV19,TRBJ2-7,ASSTHHRASGRSPYEQY
TRBV18,TRBJ2-3,ASSPWKGSGASTDTQY
TRBV28,TRBJ2-1,ASSASGARGEQF
TRBV29-1,TRBJ1-1,SSYGIPNTEAF
TRBV5-4,TRBJ1-4,ASSLALQGAEEKLF
TRBV15,TRBJ1-1,ATSRRTGGAEAF
TRBV7-2,TRBJ2-1,ASCNRGTYNEQF
TRBV7-2,TRBJ1-5,ASSPRGPGNSNQPQH
TRBV7-2,TRBJ2-7,ASSLTPGGTYEQY
TRBV20-1,TRBJ1-4,SADAAEKLF
TRBV7-2,TRBJ2-1,ASSLGTGKLNEQF
TRBV18,TRBJ2-7,ASSPGGTVTYEQY
TRBV20-1,TRBJ2-7,SAQHSGEQY
TRBV2,TRBJ1-5,AANEAGQGALEPQH
TRBV21-1,TRBJ2-1,ASRGGQGANEQF
TRBV21-1,TRBJ2-3,ASSKLGLAGDTDTQY
TRBV6-5,TRBJ1-5,ASSRRGSNQPQH
TRBV6-1,TRBJ1-4,ASSEVGGIKKLF
TRBV21-1,TRBJ2-1,ASRGLAGESDEQF
TRBV5-6,TRBJ2-1,ASSLGGGATYNEQF
TRBV10-3,TRBJ2-3,AISPGQGTDTQY
TRBV4-1,TRBJ1-2,ASSKDPGLAGGYGYT
TRBV5-1,TRBJ2-7,ASSLLAGGEQY